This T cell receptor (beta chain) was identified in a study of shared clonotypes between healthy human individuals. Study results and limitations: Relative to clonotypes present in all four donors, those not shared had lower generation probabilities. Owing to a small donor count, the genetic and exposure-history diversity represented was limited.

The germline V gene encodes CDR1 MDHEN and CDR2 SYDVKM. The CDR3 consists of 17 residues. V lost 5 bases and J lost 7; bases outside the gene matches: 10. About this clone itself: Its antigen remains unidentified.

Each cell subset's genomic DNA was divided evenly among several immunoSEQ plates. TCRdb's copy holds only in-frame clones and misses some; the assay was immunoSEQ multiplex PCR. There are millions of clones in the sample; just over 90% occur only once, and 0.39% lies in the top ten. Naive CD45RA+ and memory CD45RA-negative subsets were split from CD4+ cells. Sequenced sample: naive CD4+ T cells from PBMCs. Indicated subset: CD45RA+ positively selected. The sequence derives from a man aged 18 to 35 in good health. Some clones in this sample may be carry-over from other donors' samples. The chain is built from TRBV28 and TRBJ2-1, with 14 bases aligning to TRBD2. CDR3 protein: CASSTGTSGRISNEQFF. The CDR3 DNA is TGTGCCAGCAGTACCGGGACTAGCGGGAGAATTTCTAATGAGCAGTTCTTC.